Each of the 27 T cell receptor beta chains below was sequenced from the same sample in a study of T cell responses to AZD1222 COVID-19 vaccine. The assay was immunoSEQ multiplex PCR, and TCRdb's table has in-frame clones only and misses some. The table lists about 200,000 clones, over 80% of them singletons, with over 1% in the top ten. The sequenced sample was peripheral blood, obtained on day 0 of AZD1222 vaccination. The receptors come from an adult in good health.

V gene TRBV6-5 combines with J gene TRBJ1-5; D is perhaps TRBD1 (6 bases). This CDR3 is built from 15 residues. Trimming left V 11 bases short and J 2 bases short, with 19 bases between. Germline V CDR1 and CDR2: MNHEY, SVGAGI. In DNA, the CDR3 is TGTGCCCGCGAGGGGGGGGGTTCTGGCAATCAGCCCCAGCATTTT. Translated, it gives CAREGGGSGNQPQHF.

V and J are TRBV24-1 and TRBJ2-1; D ambiguous. V shed 4 bases and J shed 4 bases, with 7 bases lying between them. CDR1 and CDR2 (germline): KGHDR, SFDVKD. The CDR3 covers 13 residues. CDR3 in amino acids: CATSDSPYNEQFF. CDR3 nucleotides: TGTGCCACCAGTGACTCTCCGTACAATGAGCAGTTCTTC.

The chain is built from TRBV6-5 and TRBJ2-3, with D perhaps assigned TRBD1 or TRBD2 (6 bases each). CDR1 MNHEY and CDR2 SVGAGI come from the germline V gene. The CDR3 runs to 14 residues. V lost 2 bases to trimming and J lost 10 bases, with 16 bases between them. The CDR3 protein is CASSYDPRGAAQYF. In DNA, the CDR3 is TGTGCCAGCAGTTACGATCCGAGGGGGGCCGCGCAGTATTTT.

This sequence joins TRBV7-6 and TRBJ1-6, with 10 bases lining up with TRBD1. The junction had 4 bases not matched to a gene; V was cut back by 0 bases and J by 8 bases. The germline CDR1 and CDR2 sequences are SGHVS and FNYEAQ. This CDR3 comprises 16 residues. The CDR3: CASSLAAGTGDSPLHF. Here the CDR3 DNA reads TGTGCCAGCAGCTTAGCCGCCGGGACAGGGGATTCACCCCTCCACTTT.

This sequence joins TRBV6-5 and TRBJ1-5, with 11 bases identical to TRBD1. CDR3 length: 15 residues. V lost 7 bases and J lost 6; bases outside the gene matches: 8. Germline V lookup: CDR1 MNHEY, CDR2 SVGAGI. As DNA, the CDR3 is TGTGCCAGCACCTCCGGACAGGGGGCCGGTCAGCCCCAGCATTTT. Its translation is CASTSGQGAGQPQHF.

The V gene is TRBV3-1 (or the pseudogene TRBV3-2), the J gene TRBJ2-2, with D maybe TRBD1 (6 bases). This CDR3 has 14 residues. V lost 1 base and J lost 3, with 6 bases in between. CDR1 and CDR2 from the germline V gene are LGHDT and YNNKEL (reference sequence). In DNA form, the CDR3 reads TGTGCCAGCAGCCAAGCAGGGGACACCGGGGAGCTGTTTTTT. Translation gives CASSQAGDTGELFF.

CDR3 amino acids: CASSPDRSSPLHF. The CDR3 nucleotides are TGTGCCAGCAGCCCCGACAGAAGTTCACCCCTCCACTTT. The V and J genes are TRBV6-5 and TRBJ1-6; TRBD1 might be the D (5 bases). The CDR3 runs 13 residues. V shed 6 bases and J shed 9 bases, with 12 bases lying between them. Germline assignment: CDR1 MNHEY and CDR2 SVGAGI.

The chain recombines TRBV7-8 with TRBJ2-3; 10 bases align to TRBD1. Losses at the gene ends were 3 bases for V and 4 bases for J; bases not matched to a gene: 4. CDR1 and CDR2 (germline): SGHVS, FQNEAQ. This CDR3 spans 15 amino acids. The CDR3 region is CASSFRDRGADTQYF. DNA for the CDR3: TGTGCCAGCAGCTTCCGGGACAGGGGAGCAGATACGCAGTATTTT.

The V call is TRBV6-2 or TRBV6-3, the J call TRBJ2-5; D is unresolved. Germline V gene lookup returns CDR1 MNHEY and CDR2 SVGEGT. Trimming cost V 2 bases and J 1 base, with 8 bases left between them. There are 14 residues in the CDR3. The CDR3 sequence: CASSYVAFQETQYF. The CDR3 nucleotides read TGTGCCAGCAGTTACGTGGCATTCCAAGAGACCCAGTACTTC.

With respect to this clone: This clone may be a read error of a much larger clone one base away. This chain uses TRBV12-3 or TRBV12-4 with TRBJ1-2; D not resolved. Trimming took off 6 bases at V and 2 bases at J, with 7 bases between the two ends. The CDR3 runs to 12 residues. CDR3 protein: CASSPQNYGYTF. As DNA, the CDR3 is TGTGCCAGCAGCCCACAGAACTATGGCTACACCTTC.

V is TRBV2 and J is TRBJ1-6; 7 bases are shared with TRBD1. This CDR3 has 14 residues. V trimming: 7 bases; J trimming: 6 bases; junction bases outside the gene matches: 6. CDR1 and CDR2 (germline): SNHLY, FYNNEI. Here the CDR3 reads CASNRRGTNSPLHF. As DNA, the CDR3 is TGTGCCAGCAATCGCAGGGGGACTAATTCACCCCTCCACTTT.

As regards this clone: The same CDR3 is also encoded by other DNA sequences in this sample. The genes are TRBV11-2 and TRBJ1-5; 9 bases align to TRBD1. Trimming at V came to 5 bases and at J to 4 bases, leaving 3 bases not matched to a gene. The germline V gene has CDR1 SGHAT and CDR2 FQNNGV. The CDR3 covers 14 residues. The CDR3 bases are TGTGCCAGCAGCCCCGGGACAGGGAATCAGCCCCAGCATTTT. Protein product: CASSPGTGNQPQHF.

The chain combines TRBV6-5 with TRBJ2-1; 8 bases agree with TRBD2. The CDR3 is made up of 15 amino acids. From germline, CDR1 is MNHEY and CDR2 SVGAGI. The junction had 3 bases not matched to a gene; V was cut back by 4 bases and J by 1 base. The chain's CDR3 is CASSLSGGSYNEQFF. For the CDR3, the DNA is TGTGCCAGCAGTTTGTCGGGGGGGTCCTACAATGAGCAGTTCTTC.

This chain joins TRBV9 and TRBJ1-1; D unclear. V dropped 7 bases and J dropped 1 base, with 17 bases sitting between them. Germline CDR1 is SGDLS and CDR2 is YYNGEE. The CDR3 runs to 15 residues. The CDR3 DNA follows: TGTGCCAGCGCTGGAGGGCATAAAGGGAACACTGAAGCTTTCTTT. Amino acid sequence: CASAGGHKGNTEAFF.

This clone was counted only a few times. The chain employs TRBV19 and TRBJ1-5, with 11 nucleotides matching TRBD1. The germline V gene has CDR1 LNHDA and CDR2 SQIVND (reference sequence). The CDR3 runs 15 residues. After removal of 8 bases from V and 6 bases from J, the junction contained 9 bases not matched to a gene. In DNA, the CDR3 is TGTGCCAGTGAAGCTTCGGACAGGGGGCTTCAGCCCCAGCATTTT. It translates to CASEASDRGLQPQHF.

The chain combines TRBV12-3 or TRBV12-4 with TRBJ1-6; D might be TRBD1 (6 bases). V lost 7 bases and J 6 bases, leaving 10 bases between the germline ends. This CDR3 region has 13 residues. CDR3 DNA sequence: TGTGCCAGCAAACAGGGTAGTAATTCACCCCTCCACTTT. Its protein is CASKQGSNSPLHF.

This chain connects TRBV10-3 to TRBJ2-1; 9 nucleotides line up with TRBD1. CDR3 length: 14 amino acids. The V gene end was trimmed by 6 bases and the J gene end by 4 bases; junction bases not matched to a gene: 4. CDR1 ENHRY and CDR2 SYGVKD come from the germline V gene. The chain's CDR3 is CAIRGQGSYNEQFF. Written as DNA, the CDR3 is TGTGCCATCAGGGGACAGGGAAGTTACAATGAGCAGTTCTTC.

This sequence joins TRBV6-5 and TRBJ1-2; possible D gene TRBD1, 5 bases. Trimming shortened V by 5 bases and J by 8 bases, and 15 bases separated the two germline ends. CDR3 length equals 13 residues. Germline V gene data show CDR1 as MNHEY and CDR2 as SVGAGI. The CDR3 nucleotides read TGTGCCAGCAGTCTGGGGCAGCCCAGCGGCTACACCTTC. This encodes CASSLGQPSGYTF.

The genes are TRBV19 and TRBJ1-2; the D is unclear. The ends were cut back, 8 bases at V and 5 bases at J, with 15 bases in the middle. The V gene's germline CDR1 is LNHDA and CDR2 SQIVND (reference sequence). CDR3 length: 13 residues. CDR3 sequence reads: CASGTETAYGYTF. Written as DNA, the CDR3 is TGTGCCAGTGGCACCGAGACGGCGTATGGCTACACCTTC.

This sequence joins TRBV29-1 and TRBJ2-1, with 7 bases fitting TRBD2. Germline V lookup: CDR1 SQVTM, CDR2 ANQGSEA. The CDR3 has 17 residues. The junction had 18 bases not matched to a gene; V was cut back by 6 bases and J by 4 bases. The CDR3 reads CSVLGGKETKVYNEQFF. Written as DNA, the CDR3 is TGCAGCGTGCTGGGAGGGAAGGAGACTAAGGTTTACAATGAGCAGTTCTTC.

The rearrangement joins TRBV19 to TRBJ1-5; the D is unclear. Germline lookup yields CDR1 LNHDA and CDR2 SQIVND (reference sequence). The CDR3 is 11 residues long. V was pared by 1 base and J by 11 bases, with 6 bases between. DNA for the CDR3: TGTGCCAGTAGTATAGGAGGAACCCAGCATTTT. It translates to CASSIGGTQHF.

The chain combines TRBV19 with TRBJ1-5; TRBD1 is a possible D gene (6 bases). Trimming took off 5 bases at V and 0 bases at J, with 11 bases between the two ends. Germline V gives CDR1 LNHDA, CDR2 SQIVND (reference sequence). CDR3 size: 15 residues. CDR3 protein: CASSFPGHSNQPQHF. The CDR3 nucleotides are TGTGCCAGTAGTTTCCCGGGACATAGCAATCAGCCCCAGCATTTT.

V and J are TRBV19 and TRBJ1-2, with TRBD1 as a possible D gene (5 bases). This CDR3 is built from 13 residues. Germline CDR1 and CDR2: LNHDA and SQIVND (reference sequence). The V end lost 6 bases, the J end lost 5 bases, and 13 bases lay between the germline ends. CDR3 nucleotide sequence: TGTGCCAGTAGCAAAACCGACAGTTATGGCTACACCTTC. It is translated as CASSKTDSYGYTF.

The table lists this clone with a count of one. This rearrangement joins TRBV27 to TRBJ2-5; D may be TRBD1 (6 bases). This CDR3 region has 13 residues. Per germline, CDR1 MNHEY and CDR2 SMNVEV (reference sequence). With 2 bases removed from V and 8 bases from J, the gap between germline ends came to 12 bases. As DNA, the CDR3 is TGTGCCAGCAGTTTAAGTGACAGGAGAACCCAGTACTTC. Amino acid sequence: CASSLSDRRTQYF.

J is TRBJ1-2 and V is TRBV12-3 or TRBV12-4; D is ambiguous. The length of the CDR3 is 12 residues. The V end lost 8 bases, the J end lost 7 bases, and 14 bases lay between the germline ends. CDR3 amino acids: CASCTPVGGYTF. The CDR3 DNA follows: TGTGCCAGCTGCACCCCAGTGGGTGGCTACACCTTC.

This rearrangement joins TRBV15 to TRBJ1-1; D perhaps matches TRBD1 (6 bases). Trimming pared 0 bases from V and 4 bases from J, leaving 12 bases between. The CDR3 length is 15 residues. Germline CDR1 reads LNHNV; CDR2 reads YYDKDF (reference sequence). CDR3 bases: TGTGCCACCAGCAGAGATTTTAAAGGGGGCACTGAAGCTTTCTTT. Translating gives CATSRDFKGGTEAFF.

The chain couples TRBV5-8 to TRBJ1-2; D is perhaps TRBD1 (5 bases). The germline V gene has CDR1 SGHTS and CDR2 YDEGEE. The CDR3 is made up of 12 amino acids. Trimming took off 2 bases at V and 8 bases at J, with 10 bases between the two ends. The CDR3 protein is CASSLNRGGYTF. CDR3 in DNA: TGTGCCAGCAGCTTAAATCGGGGGGGCTACACCTTC.